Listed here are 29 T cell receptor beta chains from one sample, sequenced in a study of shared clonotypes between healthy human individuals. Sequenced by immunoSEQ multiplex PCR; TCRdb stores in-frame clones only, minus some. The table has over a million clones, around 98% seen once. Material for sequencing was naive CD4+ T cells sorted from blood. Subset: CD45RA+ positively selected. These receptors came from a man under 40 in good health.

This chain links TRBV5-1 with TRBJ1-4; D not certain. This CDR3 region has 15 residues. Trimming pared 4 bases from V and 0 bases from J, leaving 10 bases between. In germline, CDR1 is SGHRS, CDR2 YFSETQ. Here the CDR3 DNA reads TGCGCCAGCAGCACTCAGCCCGCAACTAATGAAAAACTGTTTTTT. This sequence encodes CASSTQPATNEKLFF.

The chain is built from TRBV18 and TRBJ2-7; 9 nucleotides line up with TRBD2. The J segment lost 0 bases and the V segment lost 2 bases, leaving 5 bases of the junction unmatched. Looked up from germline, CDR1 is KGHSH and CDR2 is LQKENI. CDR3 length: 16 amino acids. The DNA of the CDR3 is TGTGCCAGCTCACCAAAAGCGGGAGGCAACTCCTACGAGCAGTACTTC. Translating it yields CASSPKAGGNSYEQYF.

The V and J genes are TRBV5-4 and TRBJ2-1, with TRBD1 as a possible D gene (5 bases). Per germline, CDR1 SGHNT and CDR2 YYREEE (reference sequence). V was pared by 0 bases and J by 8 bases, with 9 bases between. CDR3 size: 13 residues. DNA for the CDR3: TGTGCCAGCAGCTTGGACCAGGGTTATGAGCAGTTCTTC. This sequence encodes CASSLDQGYEQFF.

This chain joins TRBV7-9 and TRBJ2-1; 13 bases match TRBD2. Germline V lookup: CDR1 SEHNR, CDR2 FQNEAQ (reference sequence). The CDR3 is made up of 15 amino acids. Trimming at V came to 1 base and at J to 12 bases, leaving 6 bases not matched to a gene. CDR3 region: CASSLVGTSGNLQFF. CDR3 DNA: TGTGCCAGCAGCTTAGTTGGGACTAGCGGGAACTTGCAGTTCTTC. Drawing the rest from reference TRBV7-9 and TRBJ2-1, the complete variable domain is DTGVSQNPRHKITKRGQNVTFRCDPISEHNRLYWYRQTLGQGPEFLTYFQNEAQLEKSRLLSDRFSAERPKGSFSTLEIQRTEQGDSAMYLCASSLVGTSGNLQFFGPGTRLTVL.

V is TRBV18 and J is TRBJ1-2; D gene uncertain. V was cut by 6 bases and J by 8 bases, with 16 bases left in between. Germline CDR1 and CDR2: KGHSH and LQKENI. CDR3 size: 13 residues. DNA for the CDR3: TGTGCCAGCTCGCCTGCCTTCACGGGGGGCTACACCTTC. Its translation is CASSPAFTGGYTF.

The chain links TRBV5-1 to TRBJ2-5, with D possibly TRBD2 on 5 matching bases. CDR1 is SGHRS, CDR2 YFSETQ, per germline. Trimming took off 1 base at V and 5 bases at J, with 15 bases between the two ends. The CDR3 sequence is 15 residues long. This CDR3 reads CASSLNGVTGETQYF. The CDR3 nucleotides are TGCGCCAGCAGCTTGAATGGGGTAACGGGGGAGACCCAGTACTTC.

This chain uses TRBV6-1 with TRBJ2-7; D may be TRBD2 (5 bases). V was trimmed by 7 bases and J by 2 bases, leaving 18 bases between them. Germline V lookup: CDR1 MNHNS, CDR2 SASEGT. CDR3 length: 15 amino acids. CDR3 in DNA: TGTGCCAGCATCCCAGGAGCGGCACTTACCTACGAGCAGTACTTC. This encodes CASIPGAALTYEQYF.

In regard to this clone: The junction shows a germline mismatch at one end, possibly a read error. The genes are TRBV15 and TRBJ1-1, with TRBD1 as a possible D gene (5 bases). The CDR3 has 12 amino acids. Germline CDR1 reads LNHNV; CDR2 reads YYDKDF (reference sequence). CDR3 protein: CATRRERGEAFF. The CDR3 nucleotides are TGTGCCACCAGAAGAGAACGGGGCGAAGCTTTCTTT. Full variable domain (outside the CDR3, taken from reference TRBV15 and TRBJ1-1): DAMVIQNPRYQVTQFGKPVTLSCSQTLNHNVMYWYQQKSSQAPKLLFHYYDKDFNNEADTPDNFQSRRPNTSFCFLDIRSPGLGDTAMYLCATRRERGEAFFGQGTRLTVV.

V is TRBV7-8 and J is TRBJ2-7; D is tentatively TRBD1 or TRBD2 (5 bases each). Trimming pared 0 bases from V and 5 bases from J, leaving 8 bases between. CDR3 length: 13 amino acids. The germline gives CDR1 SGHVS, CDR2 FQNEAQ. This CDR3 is CASSLAWDDEQYF. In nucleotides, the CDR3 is TGTGCCAGCAGCTTAGCGTGGGACGACGAGCAGTACTTC.

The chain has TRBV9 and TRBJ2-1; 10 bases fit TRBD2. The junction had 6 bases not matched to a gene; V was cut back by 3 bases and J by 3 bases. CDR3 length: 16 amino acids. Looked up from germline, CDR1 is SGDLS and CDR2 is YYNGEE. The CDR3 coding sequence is TGTGCCAGCAGCGAGTCCGGGACTAGCGTCTACAATGAGCAGTTCTTC. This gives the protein CASSESGTSVYNEQFF.

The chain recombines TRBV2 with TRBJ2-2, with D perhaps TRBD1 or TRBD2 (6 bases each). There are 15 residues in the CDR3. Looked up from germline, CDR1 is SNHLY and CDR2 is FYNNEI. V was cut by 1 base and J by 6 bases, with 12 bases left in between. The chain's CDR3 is CASSEVYGGPGELFF. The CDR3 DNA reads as TGTGCCAGCAGTGAAGTTTATGGGGGGCCCGGGGAGCTGTTTTTT.

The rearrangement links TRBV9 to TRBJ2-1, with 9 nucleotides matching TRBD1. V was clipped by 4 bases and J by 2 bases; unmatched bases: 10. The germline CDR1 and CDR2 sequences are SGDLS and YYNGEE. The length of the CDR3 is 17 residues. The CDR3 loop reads CASSPQGGTGTYNEQFF. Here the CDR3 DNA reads TGTGCCAGCAGCCCCCAGGGGGGGACAGGGACCTACAATGAGCAGTTCTTC.

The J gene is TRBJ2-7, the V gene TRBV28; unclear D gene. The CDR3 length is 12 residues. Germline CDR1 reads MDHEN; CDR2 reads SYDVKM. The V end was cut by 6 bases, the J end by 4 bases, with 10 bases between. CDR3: CASRPKSYEQYF. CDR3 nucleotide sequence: TGTGCCAGCAGGCCGAAGTCTTACGAGCAGTACTTC.

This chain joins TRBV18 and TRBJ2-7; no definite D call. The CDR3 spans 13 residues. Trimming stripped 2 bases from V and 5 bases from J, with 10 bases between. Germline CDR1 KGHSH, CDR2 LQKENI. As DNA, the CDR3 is TGTGCCAGCTCACCATTCTTTCAGGACGAGCAGTACTTC. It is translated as CASSPFFQDEQYF.

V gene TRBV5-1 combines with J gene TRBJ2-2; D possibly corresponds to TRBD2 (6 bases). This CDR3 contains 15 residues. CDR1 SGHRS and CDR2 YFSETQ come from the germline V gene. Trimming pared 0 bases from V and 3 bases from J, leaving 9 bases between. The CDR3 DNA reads TGCGCCAGCAGCTTGGGGACTACCGACACCGGGGAGCTGTTTTTT. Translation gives CASSLGTTDTGELFF.

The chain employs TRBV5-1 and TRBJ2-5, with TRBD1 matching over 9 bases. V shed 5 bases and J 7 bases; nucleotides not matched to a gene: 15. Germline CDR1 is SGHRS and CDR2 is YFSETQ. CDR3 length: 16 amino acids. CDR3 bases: TGCGCCAGCAGTGAGGTAACGGGACAGGGATCCAGGACCCAGTACTTC. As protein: CASSEVTGQGSRTQYF.

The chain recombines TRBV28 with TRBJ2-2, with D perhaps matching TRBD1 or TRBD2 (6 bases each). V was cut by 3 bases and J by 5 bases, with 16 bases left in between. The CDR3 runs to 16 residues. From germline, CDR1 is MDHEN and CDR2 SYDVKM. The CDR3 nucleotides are TGTGCCAGCAGTTTTCTCCCAGGGGCGGGAACCGGGGAGCTGTTTTTT. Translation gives CASSFLPGAGTGELFF.

The CDR3 reads CSVEVQATDTQYF. The CDR3 bases are TGCAGCGTTGAGGTGCAGGCCACAGATACGCAGTATTTT. The chain is built from TRBV29-1 and TRBJ2-3; D not certain. The CDR3 totals 13 residues. With 3 bases removed from V and 2 bases from J, the gap between germline ends came to 9 bases. Per germline, CDR1 SQVTM and CDR2 ANQGSEA.

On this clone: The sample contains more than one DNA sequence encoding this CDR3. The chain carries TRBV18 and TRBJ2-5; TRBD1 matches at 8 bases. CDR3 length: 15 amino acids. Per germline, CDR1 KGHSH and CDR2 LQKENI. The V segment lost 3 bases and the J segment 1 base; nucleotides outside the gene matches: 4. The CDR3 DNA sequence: TGTGCCAGCTCACCTGGGACAGGATCCCAAGAGACCCAGTACTTC. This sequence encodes CASSPGTGSQETQYF.

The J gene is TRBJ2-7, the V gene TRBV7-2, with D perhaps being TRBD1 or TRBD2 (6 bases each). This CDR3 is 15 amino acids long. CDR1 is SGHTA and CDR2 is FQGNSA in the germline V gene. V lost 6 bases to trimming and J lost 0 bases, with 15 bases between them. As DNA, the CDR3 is TGTGCCAGCAGTCGGAGGGGGTCGAGCTCCTACGAGCAGTACTTC. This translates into CASSRRGSSSYEQYF.

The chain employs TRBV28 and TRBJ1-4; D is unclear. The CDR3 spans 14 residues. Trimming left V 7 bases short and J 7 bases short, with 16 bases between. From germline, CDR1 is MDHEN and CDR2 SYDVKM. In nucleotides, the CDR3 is TGTGCCAGCAAGCGGCTGGGCTACGCTGAAAAACTGTTTTTT. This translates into CASKRLGYAEKLFF.

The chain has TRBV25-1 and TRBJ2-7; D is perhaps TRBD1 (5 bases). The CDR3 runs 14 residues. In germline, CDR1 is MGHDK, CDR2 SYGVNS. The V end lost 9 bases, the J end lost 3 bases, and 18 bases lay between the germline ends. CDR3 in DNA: TGTGCCAGTACCCCGACAGCATACTTCTACGAGCAGTACTTC. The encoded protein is CASTPTAYFYEQYF.

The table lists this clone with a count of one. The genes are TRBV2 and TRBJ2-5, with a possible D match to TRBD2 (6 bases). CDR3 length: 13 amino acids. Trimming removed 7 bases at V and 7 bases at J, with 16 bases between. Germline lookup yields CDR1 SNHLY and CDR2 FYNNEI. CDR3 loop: CASMGGVPGTQYF. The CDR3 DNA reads TGTGCCAGCATGGGGGGAGTCCCAGGGACCCAGTACTTC.

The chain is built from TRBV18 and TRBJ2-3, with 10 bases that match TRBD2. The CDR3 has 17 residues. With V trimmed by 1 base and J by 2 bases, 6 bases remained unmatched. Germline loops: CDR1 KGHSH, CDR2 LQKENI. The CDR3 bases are TGTGCCAGCTCACCACTCTCCGGGACTAGCGTCACAGATACGCAGTATTTT. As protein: CASSPLSGTSVTDTQYF.

The CDR3 region has the DNA TGTGCCAGCAGCCTCACCTGGGGGTGGGATACGCAGTATTTT. As protein: CASSLTWGWDTQYF. The chain joins TRBV9 to TRBJ2-3; D might be TRBD1 or TRBD2, each matching 5 bases. The V and J ends lost 4 bases and 6 bases respectively, with 15 bases between them. The CDR3 extends over 14 amino acids. Germline values: CDR1 SGDLS, CDR2 YYNGEE.

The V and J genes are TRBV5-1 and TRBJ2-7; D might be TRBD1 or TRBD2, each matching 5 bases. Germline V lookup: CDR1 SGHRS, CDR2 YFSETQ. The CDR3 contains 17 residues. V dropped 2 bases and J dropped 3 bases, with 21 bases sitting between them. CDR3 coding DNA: TGCGCCAGCAGCTTTGCGTTTGCGGGCCAGGGTGTCTACGAGCAGTACTTC. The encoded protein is CASSFAFAGQGVYEQYF.

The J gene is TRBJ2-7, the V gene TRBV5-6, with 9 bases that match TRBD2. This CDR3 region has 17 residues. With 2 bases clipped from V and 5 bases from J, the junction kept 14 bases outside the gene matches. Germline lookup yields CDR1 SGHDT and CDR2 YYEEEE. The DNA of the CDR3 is TGTGCCAGCAGCTTAGTAGGTCGCGGGAGGGCCCGTAACGAGCAGTACTTC. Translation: CASSLVGRGRARNEQYF.

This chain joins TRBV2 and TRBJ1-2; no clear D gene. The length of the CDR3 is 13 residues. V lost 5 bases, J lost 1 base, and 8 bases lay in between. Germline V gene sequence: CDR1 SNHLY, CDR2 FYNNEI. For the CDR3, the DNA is TGTGCCAGCAGTCTACTGGATAACTATGGCTACACCTTC. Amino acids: CASSLLDNYGYTF.

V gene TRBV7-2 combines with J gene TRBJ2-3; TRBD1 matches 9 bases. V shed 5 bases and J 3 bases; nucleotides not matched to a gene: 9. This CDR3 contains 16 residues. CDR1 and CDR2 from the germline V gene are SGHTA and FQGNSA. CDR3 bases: TGTGCCAGCAGCATGCGACAGGGGGTTGGGACAGATACGCAGTATTTT. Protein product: CASSMRQGVGTDTQYF. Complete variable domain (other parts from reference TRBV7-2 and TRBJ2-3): GAGVSQSPSNKVTEKGKDVELRCDPISGHTALYWYRQSLGQGLEFLIYFQGNSAPDKSGLPSDRFSAERTGGSVSTLTIQRTQQEDSAVYLCASSMRQGVGTDTQYFGPGTRLTVL.